A selection of T cell receptor beta chains follows, all from one sample in a study of blood T cell repertoires in COVID-19. Method: immunoSEQ multiplex PCR; TCRdb's copy keeps in-frame clones and lacks some. The sample records 250,000 to 350,000 clones, about 85% being singletons. Sequencing used peripheral blood. The receptor set was obtained from a man younger than 35 with active or convalescent COVID-19. Both conserved end residues are part of each CDR3. The order of the fields is V gene, J gene, CDR3 protein.

v_gene: TRBV29-1
j_gene: TRBJ1-3
CDR3aa: CSVTPTGAGNTIYF

v_gene: TRBV7-9
j_gene: TRBJ1-6
CDR3aa: CASSNRNYGNSPLHF

v_gene: TRBV5-6
j_gene: TRBJ1-6
CDR3aa: CASSLGRANSPLHF

v_gene: TRBV6-5
j_gene: TRBJ2-7
CDR3aa: CASSLRDNYYEQYF

v_gene: TRBV10-2
j_gene: TRBJ2-5
CDR3aa: CASTGYRTGWNQETQYF

v_gene: TRBV2
j_gene: TRBJ2-5
CDR3aa: CASSENSGGTQETQYF

v_gene: TRBV27
j_gene: TRBJ2-2
CDR3aa: CASTAGNGELFF

v_gene: TRBV29-1
j_gene: TRBJ1-6
CDR3aa: CSVDNRTGRLGSYNSPLHF

v_gene: TRBV9
j_gene: TRBJ1-5
CDR3aa: CASSQSPGVQPQHF

v_gene: TRBV3-1/TRBV3-2
j_gene: TRBJ2-2
CDR3aa: CASSHRLGVTGELFF

v_gene: TRBV12-3/TRBV12-4
j_gene: TRBJ1-1
CDR3aa: CASSHQLEGEAFF

v_gene: TRBV28
j_gene: TRBJ1-2
CDR3aa: CASRTGNLAYTF

v_gene: TRBV5-4
j_gene: TRBJ2-3
CDR3aa: CASSEATEAVVGTDTQYF

v_gene: TRBV27
j_gene: TRBJ2-1
CDR3aa: CASSLTRNNEQFF

v_gene: TRBV27
j_gene: TRBJ2-7
CDR3aa: CASSTSGTGGAGHPYEQYF

v_gene: TRBV5-1
j_gene: TRBJ2-7
CDR3aa: CASSFAGRYEQYF

v_gene: TRBV11-2
j_gene: TRBJ1-2
CDR3aa: CASSLEGGSNSGYTF

v_gene: TRBV6-8
j_gene: TRBJ1-2
CDR3aa: CASSYRSRGSSRGYTF

v_gene: TRBV4-2
j_gene: TRBJ2-2
CDR3aa: CASSQGVGRFNTGELFF

v_gene: TRBV18
j_gene: TRBJ1-5
CDR3aa: CASSPFPRTGGGNQPQHF

v_gene: TRBV6-6
j_gene: TRBJ1-5
CDR3aa: CASSEVGQPQHF

v_gene: TRBV7-9
j_gene: TRBJ2-1
CDR3aa: CASSLSRLGSYNEQFF

v_gene: TRBV10-3
j_gene: TRBJ1-3
CDR3aa: CAISESTGLGNTIYF

v_gene: TRBV6-5
j_gene: TRBJ1-6
CDR3aa: CASTRGLNSPLHF

v_gene: TRBV24-1
j_gene: TRBJ2-3
CDR3aa: CATSDRRQITDTQYF

v_gene: TRBV7-3
j_gene: TRBJ2-7
CDR3aa: CASSLSYRQARTYEQYF

v_gene: TRBV3-1/TRBV3-2
j_gene: TRBJ2-1
CDR3aa: CASSHLAGDGVDWQFF

v_gene: TRBV28
j_gene: TRBJ1-4
CDR3aa: CASSRGEIAATNEKLFF

v_gene: TRBV6-5
j_gene: TRBJ1-2
CDR3aa: CATGWVRGYTF

v_gene: TRBV29-1
j_gene: TRBJ1-2
CDR3aa: CSVATDSYGYTF

v_gene: TRBV19
j_gene: TRBJ2-7
CDR3aa: CASSIRGQMEEQYF

v_gene: TRBV27
j_gene: TRBJ1-5
CDR3aa: CATTRRTGGDQPQHF

v_gene: TRBV11-2
j_gene: TRBJ1-2
CDR3aa: CASTPGDYGYTF

v_gene: TRBV7-8
j_gene: TRBJ2-2
CDR3aa: CASSKTRLGLAANTGELFF

v_gene: TRBV20-1
j_gene: TRBJ1-2
CDR3aa: CSASGGTATNYGYTF

v_gene: TRBV5-1
j_gene: TRBJ1-1
CDR3aa: CASSSLDRSTEAFF

v_gene: TRBV9
j_gene: TRBJ1-6
CDR3aa: CASSVDRSYSPLHF

v_gene: TRBV9
j_gene: TRBJ1-3
CDR3aa: CASSPTGDGNTIYF

v_gene: TRBV7-2
j_gene: TRBJ2-7
CDR3aa: CASSSESTFGSYEQYF

v_gene: TRBV28
j_gene: TRBJ1-4
CDR3aa: CASNPLRTGHRNEKLFF

v_gene: TRBV5-1
j_gene: TRBJ2-1
CDR3aa: CASSLLTGGSGEQFF

v_gene: TRBV4-1
j_gene: TRBJ1-5
CDR3aa: CASSQTGTSNQPQHF

v_gene: TRBV11-2
j_gene: TRBJ1-1
CDR3aa: CASSLWTGANTEAFF

v_gene: TRBV28
j_gene: TRBJ1-5
CDR3aa: CASSLDNQPQHF

v_gene: TRBV15
j_gene: TRBJ1-1
CDR3aa: CATSRDQQGAFF

v_gene: TRBV2
j_gene: TRBJ1-4
CDR3aa: CASRLVGEKLFF

v_gene: TRBV7-9
j_gene: TRBJ1-6
CDR3aa: CASSSILVRDRGPPLHF

v_gene: TRBV22-1
j_gene: TRBJ2-2
CDR3aa: CPGSARRRFNTGELFF

v_gene: TRBV7-2
j_gene: TRBJ2-3
CDR3aa: CASSLSGGRGGTDTQYF

v_gene: TRBV28
j_gene: TRBJ1-1
CDR3aa: CASLQGGNTEAFF

v_gene: TRBV13
j_gene: TRBJ2-7
CDR3aa: CASSPGGLVERQYF

v_gene: TRBV4-1
j_gene: TRBJ1-2
CDR3aa: CASSPLAGAGTELGYTF

v_gene: TRBV7-8
j_gene: TRBJ2-1
CDR3aa: CASSPPGAYNEQFF

v_gene: TRBV19
j_gene: TRBJ2-7
CDR3aa: CASSMGREARPQYF